This T cell receptor (beta chain) was identified in a study of T cell responses to AZD1222 COVID-19 vaccine. Study-wide results and caveats: Researchers took repertoire samples only after the peak T cell response had come. Within unmutated variant regions lay the reported targets of nearly half of spike-specific TCRs.

This clone came up once. Its matching antigen is unknown. The table came from immunoSEQ multiplex PCR; TCRdb's copy has only in-frame clones and leaves some out. The sample lists about 110,000 clones, about 82% seen once, with about 3.5% in the top ten. The V end lost 3 bases, the J end lost 8 bases, and 16 bases lay between the germline ends. Germline CDR1 is MNHNS and CDR2 is SASEGT. The CDR3 sequence is 14 residues long. The sequence was collected from an adult in good health. The sequencing used peripheral blood, collected on day 0 of AZD1222 vaccination. The J gene is TRBJ1-2, the V gene TRBV6-1; TRBD1 might be the D (6 bases). CDR3 sequence: CASSEIGGERGYTF. CDR3 nucleotide sequence: TGTGCCAGCAGTGAGATAGGGGGGGAAAGAGGCTACACCTTC.